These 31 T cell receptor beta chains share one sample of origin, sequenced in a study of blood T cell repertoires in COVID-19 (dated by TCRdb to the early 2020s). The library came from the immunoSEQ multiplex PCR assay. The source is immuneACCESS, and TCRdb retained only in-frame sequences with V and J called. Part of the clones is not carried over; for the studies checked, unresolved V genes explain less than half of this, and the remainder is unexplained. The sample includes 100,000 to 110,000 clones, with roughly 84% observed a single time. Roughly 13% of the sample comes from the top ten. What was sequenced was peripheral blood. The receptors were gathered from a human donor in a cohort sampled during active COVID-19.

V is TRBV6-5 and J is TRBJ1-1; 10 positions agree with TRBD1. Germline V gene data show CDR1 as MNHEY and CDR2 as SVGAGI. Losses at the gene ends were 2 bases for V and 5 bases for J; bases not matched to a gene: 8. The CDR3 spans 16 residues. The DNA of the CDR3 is TGTGCCAGCAGTTACCGACAGGGGGCAGGAGGGACTGAAGCTTTCTTT. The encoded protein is CASSYRQGAGGTEAFF.

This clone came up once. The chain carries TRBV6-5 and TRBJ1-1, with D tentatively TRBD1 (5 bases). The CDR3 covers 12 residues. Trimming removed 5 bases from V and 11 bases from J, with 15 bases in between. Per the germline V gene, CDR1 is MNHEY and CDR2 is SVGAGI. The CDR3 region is CASSPYPTGAFF. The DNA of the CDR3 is TGTGCCAGCAGTCCTTACCCCACAGGCGCTTTCTTT.

CDR3 sequence reads: CASSPSPGQGNSPLHF. The CDR3, as DNA: TGCGCCAGCAGCCCATCGCCGGGACAGGGGAATTCACCCCTCCACTTT. The chain uses TRBV4-1 and TRBJ1-6; 10 bases are shared with TRBD1. This CDR3 spans 16 amino acids. V trimming: 4 bases; J trimming: 7 bases; junction bases outside the gene matches: 7. CDR1 is MGHRA and CDR2 is YSYEKL in the germline V gene.

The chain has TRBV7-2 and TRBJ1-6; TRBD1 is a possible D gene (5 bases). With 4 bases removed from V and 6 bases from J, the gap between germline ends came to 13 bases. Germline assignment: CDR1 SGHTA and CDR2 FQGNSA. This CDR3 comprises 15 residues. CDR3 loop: CASSYQGGGNSPLHF. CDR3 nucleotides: TGTGCCAGCAGCTACCAGGGAGGTGGTAATTCACCCCTCCACTTT.

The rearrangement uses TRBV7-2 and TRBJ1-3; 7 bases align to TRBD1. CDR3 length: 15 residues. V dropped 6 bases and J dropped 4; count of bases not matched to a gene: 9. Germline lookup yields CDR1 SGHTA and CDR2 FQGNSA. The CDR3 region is CASSYRGLSGNTIYF. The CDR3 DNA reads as TGTGCCAGCAGTTACAGGGGATTGAGCGGAAACACCATATATTTT.

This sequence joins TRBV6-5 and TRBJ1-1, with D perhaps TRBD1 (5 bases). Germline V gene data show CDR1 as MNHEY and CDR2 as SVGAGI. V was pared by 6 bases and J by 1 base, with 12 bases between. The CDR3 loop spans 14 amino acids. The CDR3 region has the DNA TGTGCCAGCAGGACGGGACTGCAGAACACTGAAGCTTTCTTT. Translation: CASRTGLQNTEAFF.

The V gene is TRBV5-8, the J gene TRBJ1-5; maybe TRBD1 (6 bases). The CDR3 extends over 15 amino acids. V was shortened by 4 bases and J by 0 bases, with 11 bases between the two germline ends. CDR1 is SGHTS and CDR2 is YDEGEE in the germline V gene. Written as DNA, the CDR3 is TGTGCCAGCAGCCTGAGGGGGAATAGCAATCAGCCCCAGCATTTT. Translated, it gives CASSLRGNSNQPQHF.

The CDR3 loop is CASSYSRGNNYGYTF. As DNA, the CDR3 is TGTGCCAGCAGTTACTCGAGGGGGAATAACTATGGCTACACCTTC. The gene calls are TRBV6-5 and TRBJ1-2; weak D call: TRBD1 (6 bases). Per germline, CDR1 MNHEY and CDR2 SVGAGI. Trimming cost V 0 bases and J 1 base, with 9 bases left between them. This CDR3 contains 15 residues.

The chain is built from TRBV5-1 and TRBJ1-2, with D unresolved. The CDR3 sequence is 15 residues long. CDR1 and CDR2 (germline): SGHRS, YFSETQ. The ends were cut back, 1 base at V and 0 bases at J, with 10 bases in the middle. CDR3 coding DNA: TGCGCCAGCAGCTTGATTACGGTCGCTAACTATGGCTACACCTTC. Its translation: CASSLITVANYGYTF.

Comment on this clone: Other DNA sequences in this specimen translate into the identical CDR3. CDR3 sequence (DNA): TGTGCCAGCAGTCTTAGCTCCTACGAGCAGTACTTC. Protein product: CASSLSSYEQYF. V is TRBV7-2 and J is TRBJ2-7; D is unclear. Germline V gene lookup returns CDR1 SGHTA and CDR2 FQGNSA. V shed 6 bases and J shed 0 bases, with 6 bases lying between them. This CDR3 region has 12 residues.

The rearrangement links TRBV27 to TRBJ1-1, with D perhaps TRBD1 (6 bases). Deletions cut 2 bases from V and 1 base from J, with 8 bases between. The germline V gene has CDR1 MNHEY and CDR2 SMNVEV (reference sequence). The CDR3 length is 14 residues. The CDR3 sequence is CASSLDRSNTEAFF. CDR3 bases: TGTGCCAGCAGTTTAGACAGGTCGAACACTGAAGCTTTCTTT.

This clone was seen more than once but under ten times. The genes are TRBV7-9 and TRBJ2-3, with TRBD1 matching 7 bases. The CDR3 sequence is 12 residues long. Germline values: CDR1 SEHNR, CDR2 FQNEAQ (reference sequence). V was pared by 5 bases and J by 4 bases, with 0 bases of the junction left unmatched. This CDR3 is CASSQGADTQYF. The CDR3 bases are TGTGCCAGCAGCCAGGGGGCAGATACGCAGTATTTT.

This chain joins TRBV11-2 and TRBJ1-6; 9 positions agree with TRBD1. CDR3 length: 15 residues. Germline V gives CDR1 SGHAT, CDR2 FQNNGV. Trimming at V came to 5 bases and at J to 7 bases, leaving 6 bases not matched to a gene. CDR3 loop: CASSNLQGANSPLHF. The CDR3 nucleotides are TGTGCCAGCAGCAACCTACAGGGGGCCAATTCACCCCTCCACTTT. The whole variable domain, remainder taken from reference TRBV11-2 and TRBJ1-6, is EAGVAQSPRYKIIEKRQSVAFWCNPISGHATLYWYQQILGQGPKLLIQFQNNGVVDDSQLPKDRFSAERLKGVDSTLKIQPAKLEDSAVYLCASSNLQGANSPLHFGNGTRLTVT.

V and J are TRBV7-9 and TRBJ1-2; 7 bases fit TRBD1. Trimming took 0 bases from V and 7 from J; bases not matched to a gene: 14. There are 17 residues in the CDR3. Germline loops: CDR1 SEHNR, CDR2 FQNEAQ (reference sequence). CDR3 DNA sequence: TGTGCCAGCAGCTTAGCTGGTAGGGACAGACGTTCGTCTGGCTACACCTTC. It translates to CASSLAGRDRRSSGYTF.

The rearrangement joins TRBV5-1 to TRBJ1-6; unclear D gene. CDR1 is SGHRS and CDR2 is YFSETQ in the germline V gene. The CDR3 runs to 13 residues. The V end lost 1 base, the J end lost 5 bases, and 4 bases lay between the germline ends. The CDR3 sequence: CASSLRDNSPLHF. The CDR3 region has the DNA TGCGCCAGCAGCTTGCGGGATAATTCACCCCTCCACTTT.

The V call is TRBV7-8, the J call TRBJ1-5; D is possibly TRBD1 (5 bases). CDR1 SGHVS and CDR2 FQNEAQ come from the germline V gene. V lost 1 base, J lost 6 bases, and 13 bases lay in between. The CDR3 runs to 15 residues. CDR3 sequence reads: CASSLVYMGPQPQHF. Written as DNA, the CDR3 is TGTGCCAGCAGCTTAGTTTACATGGGGCCTCAGCCCCAGCATTTT.

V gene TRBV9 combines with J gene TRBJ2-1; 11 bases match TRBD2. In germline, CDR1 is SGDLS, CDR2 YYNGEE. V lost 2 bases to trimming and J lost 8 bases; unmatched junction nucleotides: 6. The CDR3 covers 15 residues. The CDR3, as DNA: TGTGCCAGCAGCGTTGAAGGGACTAGCGGCTATGAGCAGTTCTTC. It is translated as CASSVEGTSGYEQFF. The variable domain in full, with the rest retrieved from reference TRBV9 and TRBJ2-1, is DSGVTQTPKHLITATGQRVTLRCSPRSGDLSVYWYQQSLDQGLQFLIQYYNGEERAKGNILERFSAQQFPDLHSELNLSSLELGDSALYFCASSVEGTSGYEQFFGPGTRLTVL.

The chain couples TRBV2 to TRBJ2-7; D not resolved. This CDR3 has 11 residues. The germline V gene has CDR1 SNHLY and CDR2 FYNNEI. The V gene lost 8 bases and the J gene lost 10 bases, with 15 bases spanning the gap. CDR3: CASEVRELQYF. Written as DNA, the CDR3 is TGTGCCAGCGAAGTACGCGAGCTACAGTACTTC.

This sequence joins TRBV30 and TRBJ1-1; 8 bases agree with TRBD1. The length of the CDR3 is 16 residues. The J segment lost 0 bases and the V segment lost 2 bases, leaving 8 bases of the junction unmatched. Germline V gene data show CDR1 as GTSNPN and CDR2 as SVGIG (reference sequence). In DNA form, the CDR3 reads TGTGCCTGGAGTAACGTGGCAGGGGGCGTGAACACTGAAGCTTTCTTT. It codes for CAWSNVAGGVNTEAFF.

In nucleotides, the CDR3 is TGCAGTCCAAAACACACGGAGACCCAGTACTTC. It is translated as CSPKHTETQYF. This chain connects TRBV20-1 to TRBJ2-5; D is ambiguous. The V gene lost 8 bases and the J gene lost 5 bases, with 12 bases spanning the gap. CDR3 size: 11 residues. Germline V CDR1 and CDR2: DFQATT, SNEGSKA (reference sequence).

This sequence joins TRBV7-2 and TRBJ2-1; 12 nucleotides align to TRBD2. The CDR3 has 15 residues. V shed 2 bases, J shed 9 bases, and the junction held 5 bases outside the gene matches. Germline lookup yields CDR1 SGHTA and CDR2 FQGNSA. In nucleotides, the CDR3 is TGTGCCAGCAGCTTATTAACTAGCGGGAGGAGTGAGCAGTTCTTC. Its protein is CASSLLTSGRSEQFF.

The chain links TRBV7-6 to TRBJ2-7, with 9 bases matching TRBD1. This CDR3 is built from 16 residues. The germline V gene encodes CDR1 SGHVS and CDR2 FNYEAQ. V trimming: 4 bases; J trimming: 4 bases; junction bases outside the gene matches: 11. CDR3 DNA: TGTGCCAGCAGCTCGCTTCCCCCGGGACAGGGATACGAGCAGTACTTC. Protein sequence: CASSSLPPGQGYEQYF.

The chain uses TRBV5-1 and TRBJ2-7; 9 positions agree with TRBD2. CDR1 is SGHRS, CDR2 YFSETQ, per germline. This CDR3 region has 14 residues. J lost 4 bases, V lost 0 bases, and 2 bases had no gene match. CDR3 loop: CASSLDSGGYEQYF. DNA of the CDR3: TGCGCCAGCAGCTTGGACAGCGGGGGGTACGAGCAGTACTTC.

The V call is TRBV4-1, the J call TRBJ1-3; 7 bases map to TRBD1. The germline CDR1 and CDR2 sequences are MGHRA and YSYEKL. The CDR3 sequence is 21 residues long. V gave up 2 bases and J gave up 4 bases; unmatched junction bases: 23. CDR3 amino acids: CASSQLYRWGVDRVSGNTIYF. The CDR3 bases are TGCGCCAGCAGCCAATTGTATAGATGGGGAGTCGACAGGGTCTCAGGAAACACCATATATTTT.

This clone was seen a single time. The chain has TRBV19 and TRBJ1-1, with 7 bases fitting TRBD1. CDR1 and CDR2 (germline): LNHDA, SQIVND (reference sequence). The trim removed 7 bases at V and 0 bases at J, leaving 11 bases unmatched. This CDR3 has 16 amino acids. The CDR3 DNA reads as TGTGCCAGTACCCCCCGACAGGGAATCCTGAACACTGAAGCTTTCTTT. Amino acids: CASTPRQGILNTEAFF.

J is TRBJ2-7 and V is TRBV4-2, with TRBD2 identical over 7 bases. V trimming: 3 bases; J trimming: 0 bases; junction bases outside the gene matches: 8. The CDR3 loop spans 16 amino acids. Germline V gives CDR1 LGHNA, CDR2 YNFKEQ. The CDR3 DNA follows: TGTGCCAGCAGCCAGACCGGGAGGACGGGCTCCTACGAGCAGTACTTC. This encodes CASSQTGRTGSYEQYF.

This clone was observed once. The CDR3: CASSFGVGTEAFF. Written as DNA, the CDR3 is TGCGCCAGCAGCTTCGGGGTGGGGACTGAAGCTTTCTTT. The chain combines TRBV5-1 with TRBJ1-1; D remains ambiguous. Germline-derived CDR1 and CDR2 are SGHRS and YFSETQ. The CDR3 sequence is 13 residues long. Trimming stripped 2 bases from V and 5 bases from J, with 10 bases between.

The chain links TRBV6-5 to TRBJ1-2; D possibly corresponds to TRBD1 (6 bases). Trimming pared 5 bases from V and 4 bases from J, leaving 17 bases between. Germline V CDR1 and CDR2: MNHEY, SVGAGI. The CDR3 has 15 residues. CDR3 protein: CASSPGGGAGYGYTF. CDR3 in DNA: TGTGCCAGCAGTCCCGGGGGGGGCGCGGGCTATGGCTACACCTTC.

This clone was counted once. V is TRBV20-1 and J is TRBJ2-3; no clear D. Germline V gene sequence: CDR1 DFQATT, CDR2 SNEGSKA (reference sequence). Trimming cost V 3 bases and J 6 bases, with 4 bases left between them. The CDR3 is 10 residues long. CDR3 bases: TGCAGTGCTAGTCTGGATACGCAGTATTTT. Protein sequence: CSASLDTQYF.

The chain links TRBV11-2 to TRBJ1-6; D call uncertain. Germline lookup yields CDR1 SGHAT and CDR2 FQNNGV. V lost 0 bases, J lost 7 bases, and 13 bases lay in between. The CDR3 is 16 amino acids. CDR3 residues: CASSLDLGVTNSPLHF. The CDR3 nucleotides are TGTGCCAGCAGCTTAGATCTAGGCGTCACGAATTCACCCCTCCACTTT.

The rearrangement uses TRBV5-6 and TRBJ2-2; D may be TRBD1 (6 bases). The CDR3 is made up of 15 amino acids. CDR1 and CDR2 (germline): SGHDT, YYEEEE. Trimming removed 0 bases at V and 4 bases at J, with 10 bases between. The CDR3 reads CASSLGTARTGELFF. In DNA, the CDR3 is TGTGCCAGCAGCTTGGGGACAGCCCGCACCGGGGAGCTGTTTTTT. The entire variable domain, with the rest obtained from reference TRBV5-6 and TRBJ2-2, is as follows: DAGVTQSPTHLIKTRGQQVTLRCSPKSGHDTVSWYQQALGQGPQFIFQYYEEEERQRGNFPDRFSGHQFPNYSSELNVNALLLGDSALYLCASSLGTARTGELFFGEGSRLTVL.